This T cell receptor beta chain was found in a study of cytomegalovirus exposure and HLA in healthy donors (dated by TCRdb to about 2017). Looking at the study overall: According to an earlier analysis of 450 to 650 of the donors, some 180 million T cells yielded 95 million to 140 million unique TCR beta sequences and approximately 280 Gb of sequence data. An early release that covered about 640 HLA-typed donors contained around 300 gigabases of sequencing data and tens of millions of unique TCR sequences. Of the roughly 410 genotyped donors, roughly 76% were placed in the genetic ancestry cluster associated with self-reported Caucasian donors. The study aimed to test whether cataloging public T cell receptors could reveal signatures of past pathogen exposure. Using immunosequencing, the study profiled T cell repertoires from around 670 subjects and related those repertoires to cytomegalovirus serostatus. Along with the approximately 700-subject first cohort, a separate validation cohort of 120 different subjects was used. High-throughput TCR immunosequencing, statistical association of individual TCRs with disease status, and machine learning were combined to predict cytomegalovirus infection status. In a later analysis, previously published TCR beta repertoires from 550 to 700 donors were re-analyzed and high-resolution HLA genotyping was added so that TCR occurrence patterns could be studied. Rather than using new phenotypic data, the later analysis identified candidate immune exposures from TCR beta sequences and from how often those sequences occurred across donors. In an earlier analysis of several hundred of the donors, high-throughput TCR beta sequencing was used to judge whether each TCR beta V gene segment behaved as functional or pseudogenic. Donor age, sex, ethnicity and CMV serostatus were collected together with the repertoire data. A later genetic analysis took genome-wide SNP genotypes for about 55% of the roughly 700 donors and used that subset as a discovery cohort. All discovery cohort repertoires had been generated using a single sequencing platform. Both class I and class II loci were covered by HLA typing, at four-digit resolution. The number of typed donors differed by locus: about 620-640 for A, B, C, DRB1 and DQB1; approximately 530 for DQA1; around 580 for DPA1; and 450 to 480 for DPB1. About five DR-DQ haplotypes were treated as single units for association and clustering because of strong linkage in the cohort. Among several hundred genotyped donors of the cohort, an average of about 220,000 unique TCR beta nucleotide sequences was sequenced per donor, of which roughly 17% were non-productive.

The paper's findings and limits, for the study overall: A cluster of highly shared sequence variants was judged likely to be a technical artifact of the sequencing pipeline. In a later analysis, several top co-occurrence clusters were reported to appear linked to parvovirus B19, influenza, CMV and Epstein-Barr virus. Because counts were too low, roughly 17 rarely observed V segments, including chromosome 9 orphons, were left out of the earlier analysis of roughly 600 of the donors. The 87-base-pair reads could not distinguish some IMGT-functional V segments, including TRBV6-2 and TRBV6-3, so those segments were excluded. Broadly in line with IMGT annotations, most TCR beta V segments showed up in productive rearrangements about 87% or about 30% of the time in an earlier analysis of about 500 of the donors. A later analysis associated about 16,000 TCR beta sequences with specific HLA alleles at a false discovery rate of 0.05. In the study, around 150 TCR beta chains were listed as associated with cytomegalovirus. In vitro tests confirmed that a few of the cytomegalovirus-associated TCR beta chains recognize cytomegalovirus antigens. It was suggested by the authors that the approach could potentially be generalized to other disease states and immunological phenotypes. This cohort had only TCR beta chains sequenced, and the lack of alpha or paired-chain data limited which features could be detected. Sequencing depth was assumed to be roughly uniform across donors in the presence/absence analyses, though that assumption may not hold. Correlated functional status among segregating V segments might reflect linkage disequilibrium, but an unknown experimental factor could not be ruled out. In a later genetic analysis, a missense DCLRE1C variant was associated with V-gene and J-gene trimming of TCR beta chains, and the association was replicated in an independent cohort. In a later analysis, TCR association rates were found to vary across HLA loci, with the most associated TCRs seen for DRB1 alleles and the fewest for HLA-C alleles. Assigning TCR associations to individual alleles was difficult when HLA alleles, especially DR and DQ, strongly co-occurred. In a later analysis, HLA-associated TCR beta chains showed more clonal expansion and lower generation probabilities than non-associated chains that were equally common. According to a later analysis, most CMV-associated TCR beta chains appeared to be HLA-restricted, and the HLA associations seemed to be driven largely by CMV exposure. In a later genetic analysis, fewer N-insertions in productive TCRs were reported among donors in an Asian-associated ancestry cluster than the roughly 700-donor mean. In both the original and validation cohorts, the classifier was reported to diagnose cytomegalovirus status with high specificity and sensitivity. A further reported finding was that TCR beta sequences accurately predicted the HLA-A and HLA-B alleles for most subjects in the first cohort. For the cohort, immune exposure information was limited to CMV serostatus. Because some donors lacked HLA typing at each locus, the association tests relied only on the typed subset. Most TCR sequences were observed very rarely across donors, whereas some public TCRs were present in many individuals.

The cohort was made up of approximately 670 healthy bone marrow donors. At the time of sampling, every cohort member was nominally healthy, though immune exposures that went unrecorded were likely present. The donor tested CMV seronegative, placing the donor among the 350 or so seronegative members of the cohort. Every donor gave a peripheral blood sample, and the peripheral blood mononuclear cells from that sample were used for TCR beta sequencing. Genomic DNA was extracted from the blood cell samples with the Qiagen DNeasy Blood Extraction Kit. Via the germline V gene (reference sequence), CDR1 is LNHNV and CDR2 YYDKDF. Trimming removed 3 bases from V and 2 bases from J, leaving 11 bases between the germline ends. The CDR3, from cysteine to phenylalanine, totals 15 residues. Only the CDR3 region is kept as DNA, spanning 45 bases read in frame from base 1. Library preparation used the immunoSEQ multiplex PCR assay. For the multiplex PCR, a mixture combining 60 forward primers for TCR Vbeta segments and 13 reverse primers for TCR Jbeta segments was used. The CDR3 region of rearranged TCR beta genes was amplified from genomic DNA by a multiplex PCR assay. On the Illumina HiSeq System, the amplified TCR beta libraries were sequenced as 87-base-pair reads. The paper's data handling went like this. In a later analysis, about 80 million unique TCR beta chains were counted across the approximately 620 repertoires, and roughly 11 million of these chains were shared by at least two donors. To remove PCR and sequencing errors, raw reads were error-corrected and collapsed into unique sequences using a nearest-neighbor algorithm that merged closely related sequences. To assign V, D and J gene segments, CDR3 sequences were aligned to IMGT reference sequences. For a sequence to be retained, a match of at least six nucleotides to both a V gene segment and a J gene segment was required. Rearrangements were classified as productive when the CDR3 lacked stop codons and remained in frame with V and J, and all other rearrangements were classified as non-productive. Following IMGT convention, CDR3 was defined as the stretch from the second conserved V-encoded cysteine to the conserved J-encoded phenylalanine. The earlier analysis of about 620 of the donors excluded sequences that lacked an unambiguous match to a single V gene segment. In an earlier analysis of some 590 of the donors, V segments were called functional above 56.7% productive rearrangements and were called segregating when the between-donor standard deviation exceeded 5%. To diagnose cytomegalovirus status from the catalog of TCR beta chain sequences, a statistical classification framework was built. In a later analysis, V and J genes were assigned by comparing TCR nucleotide sequences against IMGT/GENE-DB human TR gene sequences. In a later analysis, CDR3 sequences and most-parsimonious VDJ recombination scenarios were assigned using the TCRdist pipeline. In a later analysis, each TCR beta chain was defined by its CDR3 amino acid sequence together with its V-gene family, and reads without a unique V-gene family were excluded. To address suspected cross-contamination and a sequencing artifact, a later analysis removed some 620 highly shared, low-generation-probability nucleotide sequences. A later analysis calculated a clonal expansion index for each public chain from normalized within-repertoire ranks of inferred template counts. In a later analysis, generation probabilities were computed with a VDJ recombination model fitted to out-of-frame rearrangements, and the resulting probabilities were checked against IGoR. Hypergeometric tests were used in a later analysis to score TCR-TCR, TCR-HLA and TCR-CMV co-occurrence, with a repertoire-size bias correction applied to the TCR pairs. False discovery rates were estimated in a later analysis by permuting HLA or CMV assignments 20 times. In a later analysis, co-occurring TCRs were grouped with DBSCAN, and TCRdist sequence similarity was added when clustering was performed within HLA-allele-positive subsets. Repertoires with fewer than 30,000 or more than 120,000 public chains were left out of co-occurrence clustering, as were a few repertoires with anomalous nucleotide sharing. The table comes from immuneACCESS by way of TCRdb, which keeps in-frame sequences with V and J called. Part of the clones is missing from these tables; in studies checked, under half for an unresolved V gene and the rest for unknown reasons. V, J and clone size are those of that table, while D and trimming were read from the DNA. The sample table contains 180,000 or so clones; only one count was recorded for 78% of them. The top ten hold approximately 2.6% of the sample.

For this clone: The antigen this receptor binds is unknown. The sample holds no much larger clone one base away, and base qualities are not on file.

The material sequenced was PBMCs. The sequence was collected from a female donor in good health and CMV-seronegative. Rearrangement joined TRBV15 to TRBJ1-3; TRBD1 might be the D gene, on 6 matching bases. CDR3 protein: CATSSGQFTGNTIYF. Here is the DNA: TGTGCCACCAGCAGTGGACAGTTTACTGGAAACACCATATATTTT.